This T cell receptor (beta chain) is from a study of T cells in Graves' hyperthyroidism and ophthalmopathy. Germline CDR1 reads KGHSH; CDR2 reads LQKENI. This CDR3 is 16 amino acids long. V was pared by 0 bases and J by 2 bases, with 14 bases between. TCR beta CDR3 region amplification was performed from RNA transcripts. With the HTBI primer set, the TCR CDR3 went through a first round of RT-PCR. One entry per CDR3 protein, called by TCRdb with MiXCR from the multiplex PCR reads. The sample contains 500,000 to 650,000 distinct CDR3 sequences, around 13% of which appear only once. Graves' hyperthyroidism without ophthalmopathy progression within 18 months was termed stable. Newly diagnosed hyperthyroidism, duration under 2 months, in patients aged 18 to 65. Used for diagnoses were clinical symptoms, serum thyroxine and TRAb, thyroid ultrasound and orbital computed tomography.

The sequence was obtained from a woman between 35 and 50 years old with Graves' hyperthyroidism. The sequenced material came from blood. This sequence joins TRBV18 and TRBJ2-7, with D perhaps TRBD2 (5 bases). This chain's CDR3 is CASSPPNGKTPYEQYF. CDR3 DNA: TGTGCCAGCTCACCACCGAACGGGAAAACCCCCTACGAGCAGTACTTC.